The rows below give T cell receptor beta chains drawn from one sample of a study of T-cell reconstitution after alpha-beta-depleted transplantation in children. One entry per CDR3 protein, called by TCRdb with MiXCR from the PCR reads. Of some 150,000 distinct CDR3 sequences in the sample, 8% to 10% were seen once. This specimen was PBMCs, mostly from graft donor cells, taken 180 days after TCRalphabeta/CD19-depleted stem cell transplant. Every receptor here comes from a female patient aged 2-9 years who had a stem cell transplant for congenital amegakaryocytic thrombocytopenia, so the T cells may come from the graft donor. Both conserved end residues are trimmed from each CDR3. D genes are given only for firm matches.

V: TRBV20-1; D: .; J: TRBJ1-4; CDR3: SASRVGKLF
V: TRBV20-1; D: TRBD1; J: TRBJ2-1; CDR3: SAPAVTGSYNEQF
V: TRBV27; D: TRBD2; J: TRBJ2-3; CDR3: ASSLSGLADTQY
V: TRBV30; D: .; J: TRBJ1-2; CDR3: AWRPTWTVPGYT
V: TRBV20-1; D: .; J: TRBJ2-7; CDR3: SAAWGSEQY
V: TRBV27; D: TRBD1; J: TRBJ2-7; CDR3: ASSLQGAYEQY
V: TRBV7-6; D: .; J: TRBJ1-4; CDR3: ASSPRRETNEKLF
V: TRBV27; D: TRBD1; J: TRBJ1-5; CDR3: ASSLGTGGRQPQH
V: TRBV2; D: .; J: TRBJ2-2; CDR3: ASSEGLAFTGELF
V: TRBV6-6; D: .; J: TRBJ2-3; CDR3: ASSRDALGQY
V: TRBV7-9; D: .; J: TRBJ2-1; CDR3: ASSLVLIGGLNNQF
V: TRBV12-3/TRBV12-4; D: .; J: TRBJ1-3; CDR3: ASNRPLSGNTIY
V: TRBV20-1; D: .; J: TRBJ1-5; CDR3: SARTGALSNQPQH